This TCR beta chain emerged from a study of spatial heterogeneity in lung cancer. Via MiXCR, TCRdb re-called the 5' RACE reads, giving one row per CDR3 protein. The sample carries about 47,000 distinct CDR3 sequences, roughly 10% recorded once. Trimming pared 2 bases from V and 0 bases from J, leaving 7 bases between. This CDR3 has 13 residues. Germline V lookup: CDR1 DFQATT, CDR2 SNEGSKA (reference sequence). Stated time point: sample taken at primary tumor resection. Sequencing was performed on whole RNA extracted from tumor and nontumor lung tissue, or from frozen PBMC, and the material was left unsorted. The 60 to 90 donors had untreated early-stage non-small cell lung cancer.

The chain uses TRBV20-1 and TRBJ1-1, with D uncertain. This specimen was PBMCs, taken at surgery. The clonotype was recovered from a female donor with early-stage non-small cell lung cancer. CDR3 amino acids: CSARFPLNTEAFF. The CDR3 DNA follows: TGCAGTGCTAGATTTCCGCTGAACACTGAAGCTTTCTTT.